This T cell receptor beta chain was captured in a study of shared clonotypes between healthy human individuals. Notes on this clone: Its cognate antigen is unknown.

CDR3 size: 14 residues. Germline V gene lookup returns CDR1 SNHLY and CDR2 FYNNEI. The germline V and J ends were trimmed by 6 bases and 6 bases, with 17 bases remaining between them. Study-level points and caveats: Memory subsets had estimated richness that was generally smaller than that of naive subsets. Sequencing depth was predicted to influence how clonotypes are shared among donors. Among a handful of donors, 4.5% to 5.5% of naive CD4 clonotypes were found in common.

Some clones are missing from TCRdb's copy, which holds only in-frame ones; the method was immunoSEQ multiplex PCR. The repertoire consists of more than 2,000,000 clones, with around nine tenths occurring once and the leading ten covering roughly 0.15%. Sequencing was done on a sample of naive CD4+ T cells sorted from blood. As to subset: CD45RA+ positively selected. The V call is TRBV2, the J call TRBJ1-2, with a possible D match to TRBD1 (5 bases). The sequence came from a man younger than 30 in good health. CDR3 loop: CASSAEQGADGYTF. The CDR3 nucleotides are TGTGCCAGCAGCGCCGAGCAGGGCGCAGATGGCTACACCTTC.